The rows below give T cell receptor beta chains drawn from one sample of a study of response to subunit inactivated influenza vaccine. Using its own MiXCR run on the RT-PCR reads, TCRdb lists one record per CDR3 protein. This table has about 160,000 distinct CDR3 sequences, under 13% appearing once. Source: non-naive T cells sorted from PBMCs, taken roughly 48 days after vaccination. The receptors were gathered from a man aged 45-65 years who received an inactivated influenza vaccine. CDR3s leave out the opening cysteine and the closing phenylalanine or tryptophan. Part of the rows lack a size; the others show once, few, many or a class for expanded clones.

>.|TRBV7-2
ASSLANNFEQY
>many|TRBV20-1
SASRRVEQF
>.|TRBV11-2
ASSRYERGEQY
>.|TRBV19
ASNRGPQETQY
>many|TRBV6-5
ASSSEGANEKLF
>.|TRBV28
ASSPGLADLYEQY
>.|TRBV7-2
ASSLALSGTEAF
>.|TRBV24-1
ATSVGNRYT
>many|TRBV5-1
ASSLGGSQNEKLF
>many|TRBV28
ASSRTTNEKLF
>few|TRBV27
ASSPRTGFQPQH
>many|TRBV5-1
ASSLRGLGNTIY
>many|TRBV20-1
SASPGLARVYEQY
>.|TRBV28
ASSLIGRLADPTDTQY
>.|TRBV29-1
SVGFQGVETQY
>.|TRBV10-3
AISESTRRNEQF
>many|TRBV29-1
SVVTDSGEQY
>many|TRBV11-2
ASSLGGGDWRLTSTDTQY
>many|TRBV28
ASSTRISATDTQY
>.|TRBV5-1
ASQGQGKTQY
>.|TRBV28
ASSFPHAGVTDTQY
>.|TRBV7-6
ASSLGTSGPRVTQY
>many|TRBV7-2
ASSLPRGGSSYNEQF
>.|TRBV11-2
ASSSYRGTANTGELF
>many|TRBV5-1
ASSPGTGGSNEQF
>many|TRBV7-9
ASRTEGDGELF
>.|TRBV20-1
SAGRLAGVTGELF
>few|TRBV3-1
ASSPRVVPTGEQF
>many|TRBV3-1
ASSYHGTGRIGELF
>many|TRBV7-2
ASRKLGIDEQF
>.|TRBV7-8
ASSLASGGPSTDTQY
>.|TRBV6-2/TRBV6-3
ASSYAPATGEQY
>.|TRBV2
ASSITGTALSYNEQF
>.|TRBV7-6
ASSGSPALLLTDTQY
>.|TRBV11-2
ASSSGRTGEQY
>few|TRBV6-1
ASSEGVWSSGANVLT
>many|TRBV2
ASRGQDTGELF
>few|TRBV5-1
ASSRQGRYNEQF
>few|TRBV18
ASSPSSAGELF
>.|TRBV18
ASSPRMGQIFTDTQY
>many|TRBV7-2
ASSQDPPYEQY
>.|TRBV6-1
ASRPTGGPSPLH
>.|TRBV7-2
ASKRLAGRDETQY
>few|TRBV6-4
ASSDTGAGYGYT
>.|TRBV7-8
ASSSQGTPRETQY
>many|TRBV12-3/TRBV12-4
AITRGGADTQY
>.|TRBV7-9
ASSRQPWGWDGNTIY
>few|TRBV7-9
ASSLDGVSYEQY
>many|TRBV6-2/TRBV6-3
ASSYPGLSNTEAF
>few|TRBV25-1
ASSSTSRDPISYEQY
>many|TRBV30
AWSRPGRNTEAF
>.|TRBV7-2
ASSLAGGPLEQF
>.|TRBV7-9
ASSFRTGEASPLH
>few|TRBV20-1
SANYGYT
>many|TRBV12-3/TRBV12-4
ASSLGAGGGNEQF